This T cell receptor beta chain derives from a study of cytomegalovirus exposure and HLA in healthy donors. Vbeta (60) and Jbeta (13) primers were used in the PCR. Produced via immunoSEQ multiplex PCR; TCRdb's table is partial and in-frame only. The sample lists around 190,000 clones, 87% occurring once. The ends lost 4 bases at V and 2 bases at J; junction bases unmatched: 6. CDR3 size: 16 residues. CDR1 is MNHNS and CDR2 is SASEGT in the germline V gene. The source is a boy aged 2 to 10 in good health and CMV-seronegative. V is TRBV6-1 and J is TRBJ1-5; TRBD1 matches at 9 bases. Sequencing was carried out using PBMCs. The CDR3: CASSAFDRGGNQPQHF. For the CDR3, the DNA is TGTGCCAGCAGTGCCTTTGACAGGGGGGGCAATCAGCCCCAGCATTTT.